The table lists the clone carrying this T cell receptor (beta chain) with a count of one. Clinical histories supplied by participants themselves formed the basis of cohort assignment. Two negative PCRs, clearance, or symptom resolution had been documented for recovered Cohort 3 donors. These data belong to a study of blood T cell repertoires in COVID-19. Study-level information: COVID-19 samples from acute and convalescent phases originated in the United States, Italy and Spain.

In the source study's methods: Scientists estimated how many nucleated cells there were by amplifying reference gene primers. Method: immunoSEQ multiplex PCR; TCRdb's copy keeps in-frame clones and lacks some. The V and J calls and clone size come from that table; D and trimming were worked out from the DNA. Altogether around 300,000 clones are present, about nine tenths being singletons, with the ten largest covering 1.5% to 2%. This CDR3 is built from 12 residues. CDR1 LNHDA and CDR2 SQIVND come from the germline V gene (reference sequence). Trimming took 5 bases from V and 1 from J, leaving 3 bases between them.

Sequenced material: PBMCs or T cells enriched from blood (not recorded which). The TCR comes from a woman in her forties who had recovered from COVID-19. The chain combines TRBV19 with TRBJ1-3; D call uncertain. CDR3 coding DNA: TGTGCCAGTAGTTTATCTGGAAACACCATATATTTT. Amino acids: CASSLSGNTIYF.